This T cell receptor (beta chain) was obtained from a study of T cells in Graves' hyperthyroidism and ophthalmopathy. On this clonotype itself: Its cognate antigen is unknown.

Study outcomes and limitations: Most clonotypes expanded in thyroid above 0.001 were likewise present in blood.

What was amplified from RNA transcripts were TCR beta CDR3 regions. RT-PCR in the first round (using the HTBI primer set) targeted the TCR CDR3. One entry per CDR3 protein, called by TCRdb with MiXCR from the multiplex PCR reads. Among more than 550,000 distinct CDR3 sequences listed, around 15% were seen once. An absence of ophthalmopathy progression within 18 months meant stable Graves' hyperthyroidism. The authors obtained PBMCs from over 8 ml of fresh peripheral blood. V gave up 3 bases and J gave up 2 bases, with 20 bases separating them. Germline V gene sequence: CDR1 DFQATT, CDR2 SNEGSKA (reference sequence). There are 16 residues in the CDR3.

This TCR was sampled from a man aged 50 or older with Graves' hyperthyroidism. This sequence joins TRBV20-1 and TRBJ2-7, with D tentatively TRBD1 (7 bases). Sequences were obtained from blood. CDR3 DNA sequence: TGCAGTGCTAGGCGGGTCAGGGGGGACGGGCCCTACGAGCAGTACTTC. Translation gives CSARRVRGDGPYEQYF.